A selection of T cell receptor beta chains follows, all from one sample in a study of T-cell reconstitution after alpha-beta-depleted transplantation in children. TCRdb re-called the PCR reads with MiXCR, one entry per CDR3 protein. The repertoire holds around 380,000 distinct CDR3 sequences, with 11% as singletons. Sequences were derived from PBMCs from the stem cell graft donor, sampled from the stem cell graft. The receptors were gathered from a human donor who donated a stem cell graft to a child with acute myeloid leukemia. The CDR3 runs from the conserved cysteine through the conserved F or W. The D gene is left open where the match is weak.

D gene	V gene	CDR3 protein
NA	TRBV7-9	CASSHRQLLGNPIYF
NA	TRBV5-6	CASSGAGANVLTF
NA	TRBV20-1	CSASSQFKATGELFF
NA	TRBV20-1	CSARDRVFGGSIQYF
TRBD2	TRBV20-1	CSARDERGVQETQYF
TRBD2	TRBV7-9	CASSFGGGAFETQYF
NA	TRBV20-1	CSASSRGKLFF
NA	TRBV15	CATSRDPLGTMNEQYF
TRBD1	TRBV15	CATSRASDRGSDEQYF
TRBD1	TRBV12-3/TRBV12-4	CASSWTGGPETQYF
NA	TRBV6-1	CASSDRAGSRGDEQFF
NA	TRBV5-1	CASSPGVLGTEAFF
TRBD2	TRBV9	CASSPIAGGHTDTQYF
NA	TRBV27	CASTPSGQINYGYTF
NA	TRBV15	CATSRDRVGTDTQYF
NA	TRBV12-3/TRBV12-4	CASGKFVGGGYGYTF
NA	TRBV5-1	CASSTVQTYNEQFF
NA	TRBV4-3	CASSPEIDGSSYNSPLHF
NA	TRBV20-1	CSARDWGGTDTQYF
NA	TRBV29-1	CSVDSFDVRTQYF
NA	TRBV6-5	CASSRGTKRTDTQYF
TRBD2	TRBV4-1	CASSQNVAGDPYEQYF
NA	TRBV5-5	CASSPDRYYTF
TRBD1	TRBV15	CATSRAMTGGYNEQFF
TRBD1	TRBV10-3	CAISVSRGRDRVHTGELFF
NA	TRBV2	CASSEGGRRGETQYF
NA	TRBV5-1	CASSLRGVEGADTQYF
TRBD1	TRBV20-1	CSATTGVAEAFF
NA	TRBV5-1	CASSLTGHEQYF
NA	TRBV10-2	CASSEGFGTEAFF
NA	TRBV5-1	CASSSLQGWNTEAFF
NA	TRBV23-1	CASSQSLYLRSEQYF
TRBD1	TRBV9	CASSRPGQATNEKLFF
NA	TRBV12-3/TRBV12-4	CASSSRRHVMYYEQYF
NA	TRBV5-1	CASSPQGGAGGTDTQYF
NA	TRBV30	CACARKLTDTQYF
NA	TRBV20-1	CSASLQNYGYTF
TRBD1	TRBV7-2	CASHRGPQETQYF
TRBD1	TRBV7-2	CASTDRGSSYEQYF
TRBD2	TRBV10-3	CAISLSGGSTDTQYF
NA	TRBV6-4	CASSDRDNNEQFF
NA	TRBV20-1	CSARVGGNQPQHF
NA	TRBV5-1	CASSLDTLGQFF
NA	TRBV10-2	CASSDSGLVYGYTF
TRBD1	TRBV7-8	CASSFRSTGGSGELFF
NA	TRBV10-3	CAISGQGNPVTDTQYF
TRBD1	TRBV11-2	CASSLRNRGHEAFF
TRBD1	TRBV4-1	CASRAGQGIYEQFF
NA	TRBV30	CAWSDSYNEQFF
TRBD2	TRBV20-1	CSARIAGVSDTQYF